Listed below are T cell receptor beta chains from one sample, sequenced in a study of glioma-infiltrating T cells after dendritic cell vaccination. Repertoires were generated with immunoSEQ multiplex PCR, while TCRdb's copy carries only in-frame clones and drops some. The data contain about 73,000 clones, roughly 80% of them seen just once; the ten biggest clones take up roughly 2.2%. The starting material was blood, obtained before dendritic cell vaccination. The receptors derive from a human donor with glioblastoma. CDR3s include the opening cysteine and the closing phenylalanine or tryptophan. Each record gives: D gene, V gene, J gene, clone size, CDR3 protein, CDR3 DNA. D genes are given only for firm matches. Clone size is stated in some rows and not others, as once, few, many or a class when expanded.

TRBD2,TRBV4-1,TRBJ2-2,NA,CASSHSPGGNTGELFF,TGCGCCAGCAGCCACTCCCCGGGGGGGAACACCGGGGAGCTGTTTTTT
NA,TRBV11-2,TRBJ1-6,NA,CASSLGGSLSSYNSPLHF,TGTGCCAGCAGCTTAGGGGGCTCCCTGAGCTCCTATAATTCACCCCTCCACTTT
NA,TRBV5-1,TRBJ2-3,NA,CASSPAGTENKDTQYF,TGCGCCAGCAGTCCCGCCGGGACTGAAAATAAGGATACGCAGTATTTT
TRBD1,TRBV19,TRBJ2-1,once,CASSNRQGSEQFF,TGTGCCAGTAGTAATAGACAGGGTAGTGAGCAGTTCTTC
NA,TRBV25-1,TRBJ1-4,NA,CASSVTGLTNEKLFF,TGTGCCAGCAGTGTGACAGGATTAACTAATGAAAAACTGTTTTTT
NA,TRBV6-1,TRBJ1-2,NA,CASSDRGRGPNYGYTF,TGTGCCAGCAGTGATCGTGGGCGGGGCCCTAACTATGGCTACACCTTC
NA,TRBV19,TRBJ1-5,few,CASSIGPRNQPQHF,TGTGCCAGTAGTATAGGTCCCAGAAATCAGCCCCAGCATTTT
NA,TRBV19,TRBJ1-4,once,CASRERGRDEKLFF,TGTGCCAGTAGAGAAAGGGGGAGGGATGAAAAACTGTTTTTT
NA,TRBV5-1,TRBJ1-1,NA,CASSLMEGTEAFF,TGCGCCAGCAGCCTTATGGAGGGCACTGAAGCTTTCTTT
NA,TRBV2,TRBJ1-4,few,CASSETRGLFF,TGTGCCAGCAGCGAAACAAGGGGTCTGTTTTTT
NA,TRBV11-2,TRBJ1-1,once,CASSTRGGYTEAFF,TGTGCCAGCAGCACCCGGGGGGGGTACACTGAAGCTTTCTTT
TRBD2,TRBV19,TRBJ2-5,NA,CASSITSGQETQYF,TGTGCCAGTAGTATTACTAGCGGGCAAGAGACCCAGTACTTC
TRBD1,TRBV29-1,TRBJ1-1,NA,CSVGTGSDTEAFF,TGCAGCGTTGGGACAGGGAGCGACACTGAAGCTTTCTTT
NA,TRBV29-1,TRBJ2-6,NA,CSVGASGANVLTF,TGCAGCGTGGGGGCTTCTGGGGCCAACGTCCTGACTTTC
NA,TRBV6-6,TRBJ1-2,NA,CASSYPDGSNYGYTF,TGTGCCAGCAGTTACCCCGACGGGTCTAACTATGGCTACACCTTC
TRBD1,TRBV11-2,TRBJ1-3,NA,CASRALQDRGRNTIYF,TGTGCCAGCCGAGCCCTACAGGACAGGGGCCGAAACACCATATATTTT
NA,TRBV19,TRBJ2-6,NA,CASSIVPELSGANVLTF,TGTGCCAGTAGTATAGTTCCGGAGCTCTCTGGGGCCAACGTCCTGACTTTC
NA,TRBV6-5,TRBJ1-1,NA,CASKKGLTGTEAFF,TGTGCCAGCAAAAAAGGACTGACAGGTACTGAAGCTTTCTTT
TRBD1,TRBV4-1,TRBJ2-7,NA,CASSQGSGTGTYEQYF,TGCGCCAGCAGCCAAGGTTCCGGGACAGGAACCTACGAGCAGTACTTC
NA,TRBV2,TRBJ2-2,NA,CASSGPTGRNGNTGELFF,TGTGCCAGCAGTGGACCGACAGGGAGGAATGGGAACACCGGGGAGCTGTTTTTT
NA,TRBV7-3,TRBJ2-3,NA,CASSLNIASADTQYF,TGTGCCAGCAGCTTAAATATCGCCAGCGCAGATACGCAGTATTTT
NA,TRBV6-1,TRBJ2-7,NA,CASSVVRGGFYEQYF,TGTGCCAGCAGTGTCGTACGAGGAGGATTCTACGAGCAGTACTTC
TRBD2,TRBV19,TRBJ2-1,NA,CASSSSIGGTSGNYNEQFF,TGTGCCAGTAGTTCCAGCATTGGGGGAACTAGCGGGAACTACAATGAGCAGTTCTTC
NA,TRBV9,TRBJ1-5,NA,CASSRGISDSNQPQHF,TGTGCCAGCAGTCGAGGGATCTCAGATAGCAATCAGCCCCAGCATTTT
TRBD1,TRBV7-2,TRBJ1-2,NA,CASSLVGQGDYGYTF,TGTGCCAGCAGCTTAGTGGGGCAGGGGGACTATGGCTACACCTTC
TRBD2,TRBV30,TRBJ2-3,NA,CAWALAGGDLDTQYF,TGTGCCTGGGCCCTAGCGGGAGGGGATTTGGATACGCAGTATTTT
NA,TRBV10-2,TRBJ1-5,many,CASRGGDQPQHF,TGCGCCAGCAGGGGGGGGGATCAGCCCCAGCATTTT
NA,TRBV7-9,TRBJ1-1,NA,CASSSTTGTAGGSTEAFF,TGTGCCAGCAGCTCGACAACCGGGACGGCGGGAGGGAGCACTGAAGCTTTCTTT
NA,TRBV6-1,TRBJ1-2,NA,CASSAQGIRGYTF,TGTGCCAGCAGTGCACAGGGAATAAGGGGCTACACCTTC
NA,TRBV7-6,TRBJ1-5,NA,CASSFDQGPNQPQHF,TGTGCCAGCAGCTTTGATCAGGGGCCCAATCAGCCCCAGCATTTT
TRBD2,TRBV5-8,TRBJ2-1,NA,CASSLAGVVHNEQFF,TGTGCCAGCAGCTTAGCGGGAGTAGTCCACAATGAGCAGTTCTTC
NA,TRBV5-6,TRBJ2-5,NA,CASSLGQIQETQYF,TGTGCCAGCAGCTTGGGGCAGATCCAAGAGACCCAGTACTTC
TRBD1,TRBV6-5,TRBJ1-6,few,CASSYSRTGDSPLHF,TGTGCCAGCAGTTACTCCAGGACAGGGGATTCACCCCTCCACTTT
NA,TRBV7-3,TRBJ1-1,NA,CASSLRDNPITEAFF,TGTGCCAGCAGCTTACGGGACAACCCGATCACTGAAGCTTTCTTT
NA,TRBV6-5,TRBJ1-4,NA,CATQMGGRDEKLFF,TGTGCCACCCAAATGGGGGGGCGCGATGAAAAACTGTTTTTT
NA,TRBV5-1,TRBJ2-7,once,CASSLERSYEQYF,TGCGCCAGCAGCTTGGAGCGCAGCTACGAGCAGTACTTC
TRBD2,TRBV10-3,TRBJ2-1,few,CAISEKRESSHEQFF,TGTGCCATCAGTGAAAAGCGGGAGAGTTCCCATGAGCAGTTCTTC
TRBD1,TRBV5-4,TRBJ1-5,NA,CASSKQGGGQPQHF,TGTGCCAGCAGCAAACAGGGGGGCGGTCAGCCCCAGCATTTT
TRBD1,TRBV4-2,TRBJ1-2,NA,CASSQGRGLDYGYTF,TGTGCCAGCAGCCAAGGGAGGGGGCTCGACTATGGCTACACCTTC
TRBD1,TRBV5-1,TRBJ1-5,NA,CASSLGQGANQPQHF,TGCGCCAGCAGCTTGGGACAGGGGGCGAATCAGCCCCAGCATTTT
NA,TRBV10-2,TRBJ1-1,NA,CASCAVDIVNTEAFF,TGCGCCAGCTGTGCCGTCGATATAGTGAACACTGAAGCTTTCTTT
NA,TRBV5-1,TRBJ2-2,NA,CASTPGRTGTGELFF,TGCGCCAGCACCCCAGGGAGGACTGGGACCGGGGAGCTGTTTTTT
NA,TRBV7-9,TRBJ2-1,NA,CASSPRGSRDNEQFF,TGTGCCAGCAGCCCAAGGGGGAGTCGGGACAATGAGCAGTTCTTC
TRBD2,TRBV6-5,TRBJ2-7,NA,CASSPTSGGYEQYF,TGTGCCAGCAGCCCGACTAGCGGGGGATACGAGCAGTACTTC
NA,TRBV5-6,TRBJ2-7,NA,CASSVRSLSSYEQYF,TGTGCCAGCAGCGTACGGTCTCTTAGCTCCTACGAGCAGTACTTC
NA,TRBV4-1,TRBJ2-3,NA,CASSQGWGGHTDTQYF,TGCGCCAGCAGCCAAGGGTGGGGGGGACACACAGATACGCAGTATTTT
TRBD1,TRBV7-3,TRBJ2-1,few,CASSSGQGVHEQFF,TGTGCCAGCAGCTCTGGACAGGGTGTGCATGAGCAGTTCTTC
NA,TRBV4-1,TRBJ2-2,NA,CASSQDGRPGNTGELFF,TGCGCCAGCAGCCAAGATGGTCGGCCAGGAAACACCGGGGAGCTGTTTTTT
TRBD2,TRBV27,TRBJ2-6,NA,CASSSQRDSGSGANVLTF,TGTGCCAGCAGTTCCCAGCGGGACTCCGGCTCTGGGGCCAACGTCCTGACTTTC
TRBD2,TRBV10-2,TRBJ2-4,NA,CASSVTGGGAKNIQYF,TGCGCCAGCAGTGTCACGGGGGGGGGAGCCAAAAACATTCAGTACTTC
NA,TRBV6-1,TRBJ2-5,NA,CASRRTPFGETQYF,TGTGCCAGCAGGAGGACTCCGTTTGGAGAGACCCAGTACTTC
TRBD1,TRBV13,TRBJ1-2,once,CASSSESGTGGGNGYTF,TGTGCCAGCAGCTCGGAGAGCGGGACAGGGGGCGGGAATGGCTACACCTTC
TRBD1,TRBV6-5,TRBJ1-5,few,CASRGQGNNQPQHF,TGTGCCAGCAGGGGACAGGGGAACAATCAGCCCCAGCATTTT
TRBD2,TRBV11-2,TRBJ2-1,NA,CASSLGRGTRGIDEQFF,TGTGCCAGCAGCTTAGGTCGGGGGACTAGGGGGATCGATGAGCAGTTCTTC
TRBD1,TRBV18,TRBJ1-2,NA,CASSPKGQGKLDGYTF,TGTGCCAGCTCACCGAAAGGACAGGGGAAATTAGATGGCTACACCTTC
NA,TRBV5-1,TRBJ2-1,once,CASSLASSYNEQFF,TGCGCCAGCAGCTTGGCGTCCTCCTACAATGAGCAGTTCTTC
TRBD1,TRBV5-1,TRBJ1-1,once,CASSFEQGAWGAFF,TGCGCCAGCAGTTTTGAACAGGGGGCGTGGGGAGCTTTCTTT
NA,TRBV4-1,TRBJ2-1,NA,CASSRTASYNEQFF,TGCGCCAGCAGCCGGACAGCCTCCTACAATGAGCAGTTCTTC
TRBD2,TRBV27,TRBJ2-7,few,CASGRAYEQYF,TGTGCCAGCGGGAGGGCCTACGAGCAGTACTTC